The rows below give T cell receptor beta chains drawn from one sample of a study of blood T cell repertoires in COVID-19. Clones were sequenced by immunoSEQ multiplex PCR, and TCRdb holds only the in-frame ones, with some missing. The sample lists approximately 260,000 clones, 70% to 90% occurring once. Sequenced material: peripheral blood. The receptors shown here come from a man between 18 and 29 years old with active or convalescent COVID-19. CDR3s include the opening cysteine and the closing phenylalanine or tryptophan. Fields, in order: D gene, J gene, V gene, clone size, CDR3 DNA, CDR3 protein. The D gene is left open where the match is weak. Where a row states a size, it is once, few, many or the class of an expanded clone; other rows omit it.

D: NA; J: TRBJ1-5; V: TRBV7-8; size: many; DNA: TGTGCCAGCAGCCCACTGATCCTTAATCAGCCCCAGCATTTT; CDR3: CASSPLILNQPQHF
D: NA; J: TRBJ2-5; V: TRBV5-4; size: NA; DNA: TGTGCCAGCAGCTTGGTGGGCGGGGGCCGCTACAAGGAGACCCAGTACTTC; CDR3: CASSLVGGGRYKETQYF
D: NA; J: TRBJ2-5; V: TRBV6-1; size: NA; DNA: TGTGCCAGCAGTGACCCGGGGAGCCAGACCCAGTACTTC; CDR3: CASSDPGSQTQYF
D: TRBD1; J: TRBJ2-1; V: TRBV4-3; size: NA; DNA: TGCGCCAGCAGCCAAGATTCGGGACAGGGGTTATTAAATGAGCAGTTCTTC; CDR3: CASSQDSGQGLLNEQFF
D: NA; J: TRBJ1-1; V: TRBV14; size: NA; DNA: TGTGCCAGCAGCCCCCGCGGAGGGGAGAACACTGAAGCTTTCTTT; CDR3: CASSPRGGENTEAFF
D: NA; J: TRBJ1-1; V: TRBV19; size: NA; DNA: TGTGCCAGTAGTATGAAGCGGGGGGCTGAAGCTTTCTTT; CDR3: CASSMKRGAEAFF
D: NA; J: TRBJ1-3; V: TRBV9; size: NA; DNA: TGTGCCAGCAAGGGGGTAGGAAACACCATATATTTT; CDR3: CASKGVGNTIYF
D: TRBD1; J: TRBJ1-6; V: TRBV5-1; size: NA; DNA: TGCGCCAGCAGCTTACAGGGGGCCAACTCACCCCTCCACTTT; CDR3: CASSLQGANSPLHF
D: TRBD1; J: TRBJ2-7; V: TRBV30; size: once; DNA: TGTGCCTGGGCGCTGAGGGGACAGATCTACGAGCAGTACTTC; CDR3: CAWALRGQIYEQYF
D: NA; J: TRBJ2-7; V: TRBV6-5; size: few; DNA: TGTGCCAGCAGGAACAGGGCCCCCGACGAGCAGTACTTC; CDR3: CASRNRAPDEQYF
D: NA; J: TRBJ1-1; V: TRBV28; size: NA; DNA: TGTGCCAGCAGTTTTGCGGACAAGAAAACTGAAGCTTTCTTT; CDR3: CASSFADKKTEAFF
D: NA; J: TRBJ2-5; V: TRBV29-1; size: NA; DNA: TGCAGCGTCCCTTTGGAGACCCAGTACTTC; CDR3: CSVPLETQYF
D: TRBD1; J: TRBJ1-1; V: TRBV7-2; size: NA; DNA: TGTGCCAGCAGCGGACAGGTCAACACTGAAGCTTTCTTT; CDR3: CASSGQVNTEAFF
D: TRBD2; J: TRBJ2-7; V: TRBV7-9; size: few; DNA: TGTGCCAGCAGCCCGGGACTAGTCTACGAGCAGTACTTC; CDR3: CASSPGLVYEQYF
D: TRBD2; J: TRBJ2-4; V: TRBV28; size: NA; DNA: TGTGCCAGCAGTCTCTGGGAGGGAGCCAAAAACATTCAGTACTTC; CDR3: CASSLWEGAKNIQYF
D: TRBD2; J: TRBJ2-3; V: TRBV9; size: NA; DNA: TGTGCCAGCAGCGAGACCCTAGCGGGGGAAGTCTCAGATACGCAGTATTTT; CDR3: CASSETLAGEVSDTQYF
D: TRBD1; J: TRBJ1-2; V: TRBV7-9; size: NA; DNA: TGTGCCAGCAGCCCCGGACAGGGCCTTATTGACTATGGCTACACCTTC; CDR3: CASSPGQGLIDYGYTF
D: NA; J: TRBJ2-3; V: TRBV11-2; size: NA; DNA: TGTGCCAGCAGCTTAGTGTCGGATACGCAGTATTTT; CDR3: CASSLVSDTQYF
D: TRBD1; J: TRBJ1-4; V: TRBV6-5; size: NA; DNA: TGTGCCAGCAAGGGACAGAGTGCAACTAATGAAAAACTGTTTTTT; CDR3: CASKGQSATNEKLFF
D: TRBD2; J: TRBJ2-1; V: TRBV7-2; size: NA; DNA: TGTGCCAGCAGCTTAGCCCCGGGACTAGCGGGATTGGGGCAGTTCTTC; CDR3: CASSLAPGLAGLGQFF
D: NA; J: TRBJ2-7; V: TRBV5-1; size: NA; DNA: TGCGCCAGCAGCGCCCGACAGAGCTCCTACGAGCAGTACTTC; CDR3: CASSARQSSYEQYF
D: TRBD1; J: TRBJ2-1; V: TRBV5-6; size: NA; DNA: TGTGCCAGCAGATTAACAGGGGAAGTGGTCTTC; CDR3: CASRLTGEVVF
D: TRBD1; J: TRBJ1-2; V: TRBV2; size: NA; DNA: TGTGCCAGCAGAGCAGAGGATGGGACAGCCATGGCACAGGGCTACACCTTC; CDR3: CASRAEDGTAMAQGYTF
D: NA; J: TRBJ1-1; V: TRBV29-1; size: few; DNA: TGCAGCGTCTTGGGGGGCACTGAAGCTTTCTTT; CDR3: CSVLGGTEAFF
D: NA; J: TRBJ2-3; V: TRBV5-1; size: NA; DNA: TGCGCCAGCAGCTTAAGCGTAGTCCCTAGCGACAGTCGCACAGATACGCAGTATTTT; CDR3: CASSLSVVPSDSRTDTQYF
D: NA; J: TRBJ2-1; V: TRBV30; size: NA; DNA: TGTGCCTGGACGGAGGGCGGATACTACAATGAGCAGTTCTTC; CDR3: CAWTEGGYYNEQFF
D: TRBD1; J: TRBJ2-1; V: TRBV2; size: once; DNA: TGTGCCAGCAGTGAAGCGGGTTGGGACAGGGGGAAAATCTTC; CDR3: CASSEAGWDRGKIF
D: NA; J: TRBJ1-2; V: TRBV27; size: NA; DNA: TGTGCCAGCAGTTTATCCCCGACAGGAGGTTTCTATGGCTACACCTTC; CDR3: CASSLSPTGGFYGYTF
D: TRBD2; J: TRBJ2-5; V: TRBV15; size: NA; DNA: TGTGCCACCAGCAGAGATGAGGCAGCGGGAGGGCCGGAGACCCAGTACTTC; CDR3: CATSRDEAAGGPETQYF
D: NA; J: TRBJ2-1; V: TRBV19; size: NA; DNA: TGTGCCAGTAGTATCGGGCCAGGGGGGCCAAATGAGCAGTTCTTC; CDR3: CASSIGPGGPNEQFF